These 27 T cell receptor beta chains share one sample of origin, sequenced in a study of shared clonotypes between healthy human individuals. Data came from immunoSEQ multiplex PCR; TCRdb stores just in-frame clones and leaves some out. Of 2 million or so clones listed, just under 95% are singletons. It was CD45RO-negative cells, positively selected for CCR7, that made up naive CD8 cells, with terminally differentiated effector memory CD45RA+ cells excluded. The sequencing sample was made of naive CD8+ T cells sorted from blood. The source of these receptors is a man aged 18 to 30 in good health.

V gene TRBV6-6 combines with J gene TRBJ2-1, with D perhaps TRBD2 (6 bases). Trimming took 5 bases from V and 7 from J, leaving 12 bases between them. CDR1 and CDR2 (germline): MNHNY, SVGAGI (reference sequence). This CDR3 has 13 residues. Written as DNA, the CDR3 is TGTGCCAGCAGTAAAGGGACTGCAAATGAGCAGTTCTTC. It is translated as CASSKGTANEQFF.

CDR3 bases: TGTGCCAGCACCCTGCGAGGGACACCTAACTATGGCTACACCTTC. Protein product: CASTLRGTPNYGYTF. This rearrangement joins TRBV5-6 to TRBJ1-2; D possibly corresponds to TRBD1 (6 bases). Looked up from germline, CDR1 is SGHDT and CDR2 is YYEEEE. CDR3 length: 15 residues. Trimming cost V 6 bases and J 0 bases, with 15 bases left between them.

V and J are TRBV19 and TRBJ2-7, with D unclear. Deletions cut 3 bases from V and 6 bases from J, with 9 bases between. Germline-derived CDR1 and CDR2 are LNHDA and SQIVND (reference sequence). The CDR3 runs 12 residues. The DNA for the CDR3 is TGTGCCAGTAGTATGGGCCCCGGCGAGCAGTACTTC. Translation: CASSMGPGEQYF. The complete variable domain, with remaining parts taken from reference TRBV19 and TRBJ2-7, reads DGGITQSPKYLFRKEGQNVTLSCEQNLNHDAMYWYRQDPGQGLRLIYYSQIVNDFQKGDIAEGYSVSREKKESFPLTVTSAQKNPTAFYLCASSMGPGEQYFGPGTRLTVT.

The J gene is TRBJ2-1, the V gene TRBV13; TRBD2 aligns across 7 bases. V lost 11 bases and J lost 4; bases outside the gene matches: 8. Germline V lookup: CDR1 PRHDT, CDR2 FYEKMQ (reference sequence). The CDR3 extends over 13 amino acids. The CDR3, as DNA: TGTGCCGCTGCACTAGCGCATTACAATGAGCAGTTCTTC. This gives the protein CAAALAHYNEQFF.

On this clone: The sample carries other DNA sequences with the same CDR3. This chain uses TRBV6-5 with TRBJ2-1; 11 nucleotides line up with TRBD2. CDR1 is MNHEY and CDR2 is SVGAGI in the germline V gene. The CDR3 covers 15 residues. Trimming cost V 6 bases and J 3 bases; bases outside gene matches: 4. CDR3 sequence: CASSPLAGGYNEQFF. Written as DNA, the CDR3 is TGTGCCAGCAGCCCTCTAGCGGGAGGCTACAATGAGCAGTTCTTC.

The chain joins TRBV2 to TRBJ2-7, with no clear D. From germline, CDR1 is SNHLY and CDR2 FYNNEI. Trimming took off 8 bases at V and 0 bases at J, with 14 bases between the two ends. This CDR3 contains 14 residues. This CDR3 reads CASSRAESSYEQYF. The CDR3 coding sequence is TGTGCCAGCTCCCGGGCTGAGAGCTCCTACGAGCAGTACTTC.

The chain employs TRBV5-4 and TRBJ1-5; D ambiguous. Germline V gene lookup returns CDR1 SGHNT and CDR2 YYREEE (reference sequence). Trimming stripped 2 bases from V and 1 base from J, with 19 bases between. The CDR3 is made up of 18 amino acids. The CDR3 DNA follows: TGTGCCAGCAGCTTCACGGGTGGATATGGTGAAAGCAATCAGCCCCAGCATTTT. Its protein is CASSFTGGYGESNQPQHF. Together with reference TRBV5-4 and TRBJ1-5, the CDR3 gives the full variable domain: ETGVTQSPTHLIKTRGQQVTLRCSSQSGHNTVSWYQQALGQGPQFIFQYYREEENGRGNFPPRFSGLQFPNYSSELNVNALELDDSALYLCASSFTGGYGESNQPQHFGDGTRLSIL.

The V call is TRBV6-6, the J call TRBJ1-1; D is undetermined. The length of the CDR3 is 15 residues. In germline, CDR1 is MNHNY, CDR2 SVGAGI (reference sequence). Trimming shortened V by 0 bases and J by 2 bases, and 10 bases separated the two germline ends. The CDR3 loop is CASSYSRSQNTEAFF. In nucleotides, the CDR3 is TGTGCCAGCAGTTACTCGAGGTCGCAAAACACTGAAGCTTTCTTT.

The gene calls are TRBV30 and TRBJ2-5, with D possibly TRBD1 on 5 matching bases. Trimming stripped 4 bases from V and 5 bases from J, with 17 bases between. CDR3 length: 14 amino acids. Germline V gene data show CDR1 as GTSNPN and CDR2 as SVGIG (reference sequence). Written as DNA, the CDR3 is TGTGCCTGGAAGAAAACTGGGGCAGGGGAGACCCAGTACTTC. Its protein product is CAWKKTGAGETQYF.

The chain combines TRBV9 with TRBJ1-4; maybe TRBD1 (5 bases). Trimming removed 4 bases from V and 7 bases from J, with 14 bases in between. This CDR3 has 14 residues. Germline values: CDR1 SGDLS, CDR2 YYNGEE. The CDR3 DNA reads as TGTGCCAGCAGCCCCGCAGGGAGTGGTGAAAAACTGTTTTTT. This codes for CASSPAGSGEKLFF.

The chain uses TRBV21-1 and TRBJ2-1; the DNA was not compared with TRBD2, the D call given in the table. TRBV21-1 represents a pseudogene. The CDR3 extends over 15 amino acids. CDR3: CASTRGPPAYNEQFF. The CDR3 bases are TGTGCCAGCACCCGGGGTCCGCCGGCCTACAATGAGCAGTTCTTC.

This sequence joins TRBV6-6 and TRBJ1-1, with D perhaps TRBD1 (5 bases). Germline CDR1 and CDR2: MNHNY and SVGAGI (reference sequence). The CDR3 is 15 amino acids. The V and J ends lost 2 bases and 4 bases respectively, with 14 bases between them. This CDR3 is CASSYMGGSGTEAFF. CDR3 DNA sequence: TGTGCCAGCAGTTACATGGGGGGTTCGGGCACTGAAGCTTTCTTT.

The CDR3 protein is CASSDGTSGGKYF. The CDR3 nucleotides are TGTGCCAGCAGCGACGGGACTAGCGGGGGGAAGTACTTC. V gene TRBV9 combines with J gene TRBJ2-7; 15 bases are a match to TRBD2. Germline values: CDR1 SGDLS, CDR2 YYNGEE. The CDR3 length is 13 residues. V lost 3 bases to trimming and J lost 11 bases; unmatched junction nucleotides: 3. Based on the CDR3 plus reference TRBV9 and TRBJ2-7, the full variable domain is DSGVTQTPKHLITATGQRVTLRCSPRSGDLSVYWYQQSLDQGLQFLIQYYNGEERAKGNILERFSAQQFPDLHSELNLSSLELGDSALYFCASSDGTSGGKYFGPGTRLTVT.

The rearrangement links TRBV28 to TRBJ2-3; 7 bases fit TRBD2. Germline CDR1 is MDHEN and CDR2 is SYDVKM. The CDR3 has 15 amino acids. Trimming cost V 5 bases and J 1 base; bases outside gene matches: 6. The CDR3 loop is CASSQRTSGTDTQYF. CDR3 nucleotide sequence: TGTGCCAGCAGTCAGCGGACTAGTGGCACAGATACGCAGTATTTT.

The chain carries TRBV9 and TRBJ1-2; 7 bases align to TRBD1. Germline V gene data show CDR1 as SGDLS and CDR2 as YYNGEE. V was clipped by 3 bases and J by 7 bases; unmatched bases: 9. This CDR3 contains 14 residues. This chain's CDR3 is CASSAGGTDAGYTF. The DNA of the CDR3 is TGTGCCAGCAGCGCAGGGGGAACCGATGCTGGCTACACCTTC. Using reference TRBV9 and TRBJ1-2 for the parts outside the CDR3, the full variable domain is DSGVTQTPKHLITATGQRVTLRCSPRSGDLSVYWYQQSLDQGLQFLIQYYNGEERAKGNILERFSAQQFPDLHSELNLSSLELGDSALYFCASSAGGTDAGYTFGSGTRLTVV.

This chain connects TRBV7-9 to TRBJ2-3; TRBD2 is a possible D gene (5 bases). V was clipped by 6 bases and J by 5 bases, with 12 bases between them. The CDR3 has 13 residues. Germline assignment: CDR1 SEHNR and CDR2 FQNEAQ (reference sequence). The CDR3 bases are TGTGCCAGCAGGGGAGAGTTCAGAGATACGCAGTATTTT. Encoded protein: CASRGEFRDTQYF.

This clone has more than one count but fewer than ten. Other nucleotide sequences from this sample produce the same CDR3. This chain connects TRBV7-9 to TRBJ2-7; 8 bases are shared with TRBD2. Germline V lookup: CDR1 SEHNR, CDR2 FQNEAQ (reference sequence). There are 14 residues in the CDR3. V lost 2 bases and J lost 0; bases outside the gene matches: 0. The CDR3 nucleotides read TGTGCCAGCAGCTTACTAGCGGGCTCCTACGAGCAGTACTTC. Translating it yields CASSLLAGSYEQYF. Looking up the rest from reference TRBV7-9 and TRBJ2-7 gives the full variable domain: DTGVSQNPRHKITKRGQNVTFRCDPISEHNRLYWYRQTLGQGPEFLTYFQNEAQLEKSRLLSDRFSAERPKGSFSTLEIQRTEQGDSAMYLCASSLLAGSYEQYFGPGTRLTVT.

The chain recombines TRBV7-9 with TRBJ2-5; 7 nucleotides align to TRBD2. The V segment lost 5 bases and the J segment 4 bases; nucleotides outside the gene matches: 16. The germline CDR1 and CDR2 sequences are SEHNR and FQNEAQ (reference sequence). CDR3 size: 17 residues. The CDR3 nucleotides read TGTGCCAGCAGCCTTCCAGTAGGCGGGGGATATGGAGAGACCCAGTACTTC. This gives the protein CASSLPVGGGYGETQYF.

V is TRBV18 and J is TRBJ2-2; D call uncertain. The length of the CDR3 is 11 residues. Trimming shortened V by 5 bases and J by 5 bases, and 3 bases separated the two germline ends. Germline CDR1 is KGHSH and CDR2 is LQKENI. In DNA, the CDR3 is TGTGCCAGCTCAGGGACCGGGGAGCTGTTTTTT. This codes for CASSGTGELFF. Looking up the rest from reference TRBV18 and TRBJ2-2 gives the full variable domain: NAGVMQNPRHLVRRRGQEARLRCSPMKGHSHVYWYRQLPEEGLKFMVYLQKENIIDESGMPKERFSAEFPKEGPSILRIQQVVRGDSAAYFCASSGTGELFFGEGSRLTVL.

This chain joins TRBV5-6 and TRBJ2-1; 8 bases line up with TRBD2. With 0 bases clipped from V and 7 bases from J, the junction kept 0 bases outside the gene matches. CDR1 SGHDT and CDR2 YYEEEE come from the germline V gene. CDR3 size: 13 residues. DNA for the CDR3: TGTGCCAGCAGCTTGGCTAGCGGGAATGAGCAGTTCTTC. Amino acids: CASSLASGNEQFF.

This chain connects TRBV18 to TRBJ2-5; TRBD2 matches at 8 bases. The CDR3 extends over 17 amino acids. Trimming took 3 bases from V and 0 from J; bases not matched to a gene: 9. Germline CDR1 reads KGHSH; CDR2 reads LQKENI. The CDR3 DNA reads TGTGCCAGCTCACCCGTTGGACTAGCCGACAACCAAGAGACCCAGTACTTC. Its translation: CASSPVGLADNQETQYF.

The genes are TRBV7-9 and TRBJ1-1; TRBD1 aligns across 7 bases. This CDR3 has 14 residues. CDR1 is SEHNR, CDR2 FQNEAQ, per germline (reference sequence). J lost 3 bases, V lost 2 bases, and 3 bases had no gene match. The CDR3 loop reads CASSLQGGDTEAFF. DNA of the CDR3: TGTGCCAGCAGCTTACAGGGGGGAGACACTGAAGCTTTCTTT.

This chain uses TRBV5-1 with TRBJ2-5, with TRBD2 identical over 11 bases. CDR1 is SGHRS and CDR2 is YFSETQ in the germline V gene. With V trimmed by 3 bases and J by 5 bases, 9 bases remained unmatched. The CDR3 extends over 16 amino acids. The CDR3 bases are TGCGCCAGCAGCTCCTTAGCGGGGGGGCCGGCTGAGACCCAGTACTTC. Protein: CASSSLAGGPAETQYF. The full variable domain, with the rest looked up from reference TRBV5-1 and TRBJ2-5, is KAGVTQTPRYLIKTRGQQVTLSCSPISGHRSVSWYQQTPGQGLQFLFEYFSETQRNKGNFPGRFSGRQFSNSRSEMNVSTLELGDSALYLCASSSLAGGPAETQYFGPGTRLLVL.

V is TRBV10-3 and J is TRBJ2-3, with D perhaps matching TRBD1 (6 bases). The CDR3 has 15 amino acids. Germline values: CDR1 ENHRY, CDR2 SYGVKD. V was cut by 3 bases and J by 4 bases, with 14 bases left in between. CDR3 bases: TGTGCCATCAGTGACCAGGGGTTTGGTCCAGATACGCAGTATTTT. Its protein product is CAISDQGFGPDTQYF.

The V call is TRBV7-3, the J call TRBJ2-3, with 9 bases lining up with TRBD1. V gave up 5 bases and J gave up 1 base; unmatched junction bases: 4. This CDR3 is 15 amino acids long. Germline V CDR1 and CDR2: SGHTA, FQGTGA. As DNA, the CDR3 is TGTGCCAGCAGCAACCGGACAGGGGGCACAGATACGCAGTATTTT. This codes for CASSNRTGGTDTQYF.

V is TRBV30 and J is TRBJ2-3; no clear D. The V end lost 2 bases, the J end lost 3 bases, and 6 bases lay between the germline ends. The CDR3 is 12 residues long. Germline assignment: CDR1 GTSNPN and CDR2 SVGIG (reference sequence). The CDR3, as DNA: TGTGCCTGGAGTTTAGGGACAGATACGCAGTATTTT. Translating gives CAWSLGTDTQYF.

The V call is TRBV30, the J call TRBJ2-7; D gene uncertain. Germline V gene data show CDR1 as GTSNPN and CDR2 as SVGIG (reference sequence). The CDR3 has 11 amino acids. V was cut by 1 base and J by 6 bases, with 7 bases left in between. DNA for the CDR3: TGTGCCTGGAGTGCCGTGAGCGAGCAGTACTTC. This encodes CAWSAVSEQYF.